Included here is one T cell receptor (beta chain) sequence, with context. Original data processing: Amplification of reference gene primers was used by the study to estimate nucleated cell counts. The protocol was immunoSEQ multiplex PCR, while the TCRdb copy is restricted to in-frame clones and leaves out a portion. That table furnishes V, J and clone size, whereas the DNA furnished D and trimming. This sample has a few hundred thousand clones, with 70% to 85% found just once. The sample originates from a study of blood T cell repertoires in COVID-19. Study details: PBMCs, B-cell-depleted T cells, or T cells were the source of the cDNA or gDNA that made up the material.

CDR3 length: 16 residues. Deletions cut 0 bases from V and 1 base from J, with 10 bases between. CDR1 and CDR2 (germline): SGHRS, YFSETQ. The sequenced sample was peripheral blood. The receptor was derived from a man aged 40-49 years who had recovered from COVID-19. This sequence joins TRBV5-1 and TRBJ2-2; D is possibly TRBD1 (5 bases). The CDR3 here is CASSLADSMNTGELFF. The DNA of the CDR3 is TGCGCCAGCAGCTTGGCCGACAGTATGAACACCGGGGAGCTGTTTTTT.